These 21 T cell receptor beta chains share one sample of origin, sequenced in a study of response to subunit inactivated influenza vaccine. TCRdb analysed the RT-PCR reads with MiXCR anew, one entry per CDR3 protein. The table shows approximately 230,000 distinct CDR3 sequences, with more than 10% occurring only once. The sequencing here drew on non-naive T cells sorted from PBMCs, taken around 14 days before vaccination. These receptors came from a man aged 45-60 years who received an inactivated influenza vaccine.

This clonotype has ten or more counts. V gene TRBV12-3 or TRBV12-4 combines with J gene TRBJ1-1; 8 nucleotides align to TRBD1. V lost 8 bases and J lost 4; bases outside the gene matches: 6. The CDR3 loop spans 13 amino acids. The CDR3 spells CASRRQGLTEAFF. The CDR3 coding sequence is TGTGCCAGCCGACGACAGGGGCTCACTGAAGCTTTCTTT.

This chain joins TRBV24-1 and TRBJ1-5; 10 nucleotides agree with TRBD1. The junction had 4 bases not matched to a gene; V was cut back by 3 bases and J by 3 bases. Germline loops: CDR1 KGHDR, CDR2 SFDVKD. The CDR3 spans 16 residues. The CDR3 bases are TGTGCCACCAGTGATGGGACAGGGGCCCCCAATCAGCCCCAGCATTTT. This encodes CATSDGTGAPNQPQHF.

This chain connects TRBV6-5 to TRBJ2-7; 7 nucleotides agree with TRBD1. Per the germline V gene, CDR1 is MNHEY and CDR2 is SVGAGI. J gave up 7 bases and V 2 bases, and 14 bases lay outside the gene matches. The CDR3 totals 16 residues. CDR3 DNA sequence: TGTGCCAGCAGTTACACGGACCCGGGACAGTCCGAAGAGCAGTACTTC. This encodes CASSYTDPGQSEEQYF.

Only a few counts were recorded for this clonotype. This rearrangement joins TRBV12-3 or TRBV12-4 to TRBJ2-7, with D possibly called TRBD1 or TRBD2 (6 bases each). This CDR3 is 13 amino acids long. V was clipped by 3 bases and J by 6 bases, with 12 bases between them. CDR3 residues: CASSLGRGGEQYF. The CDR3 DNA sequence: TGTGCCAGCAGTTTGGGCAGGGGAGGCGAGCAGTACTTC.

Of note for this clonotype: Germline and junction disagree at one end, which may indicate a read error. This sequence joins TRBV2 and TRBJ2-1, with TRBD2 identical over 13 bases. The CDR3 runs to 13 residues. Germline V gene data show CDR1 as SNHLY and CDR2 as FYNNEI. The CDR3 region has the DNA TGTGCCAGCAGTGAAGGACTAGCGGGGGGCCCTATATTC. Amino acids: CASSEGLAGGPIF.

This clonotype has a count of ten or more. V usage is TRBV30 and J usage is TRBJ1-6, with TRBD1 matching 8 bases. V lost 3 bases, J lost 3 bases, and 4 bases stayed unmatched. The CDR3 length is 15 residues. Germline-derived CDR1 and CDR2 are GTSNPN and SVGIG (reference sequence). The CDR3 sequence is CAWRDRDFYNSPLHF. For the CDR3, the DNA is TGTGCCTGGAGGGACAGGGACTTCTATAATTCACCCCTCCACTTT.

V is TRBV7-3 and J is TRBJ2-7; TRBD2 matches 7 bases. Germline V gene lookup returns CDR1 SGHTA and CDR2 FQGTGA. V gave up 1 base and J gave up 7 bases; unmatched junction bases: 10. This CDR3 comprises 15 residues. The CDR3 DNA reads as TGTGCCAGCAGCTTAAGCGGGGGTTCGGCGGGTGAGCAGTACTTC. This gives the protein CASSLSGGSAGEQYF.

The chain couples TRBV9 to TRBJ2-2, with a possible D match to TRBD2 (5 bases). CDR1 is SGDLS, CDR2 YYNGEE, per germline. V lost 4 bases and J lost 4, with 11 bases in between. The CDR3 has 14 amino acids. As DNA, the CDR3 is TGTGCCAGCAGCTTCCGGGGTTTCACCGGGGAGCTGTTTTTT. Its protein product is CASSFRGFTGELFF.

The chain's CDR3 is CATSVGSVVGNEQFF. DNA for the CDR3: TGTGCCACCAGTGTTGGGTCAGTTGTAGGCAATGAGCAGTTCTTC. The rearrangement joins TRBV24-1 to TRBJ2-1; D is unclear. The germline V gene encodes CDR1 KGHDR and CDR2 SFDVKD. Trimming shortened V by 5 bases and J by 6 bases, and 16 bases separated the two germline ends. The CDR3 extends over 15 amino acids.

This clonotype was seen repeatedly, ten times or more. V and J are TRBV25-1 and TRBJ1-4, with 10 bases identical to TRBD1. With 10 bases clipped from V and 8 bases from J, the junction kept 13 bases outside the gene matches. Germline V gives CDR1 MGHDK, CDR2 SYGVNS. CDR3 size: 15 residues. CDR3 in DNA: TGTGCCACCCGGGACAGGGGAGGTAGAAACGAAAAACTGTTTTTT. It is translated as CATRDRGGRNEKLFF.

V usage is TRBV4-3 and J usage is TRBJ1-6; 7 bases fit TRBD1. CDR3 length equals 15 residues. Germline V lookup: CDR1 LGHNA, CDR2 YSLEER. J lost 9 bases, V lost 6 bases, and 11 bases had no gene match. The CDR3 protein is CASRRTGAQSSPLHF. CDR3 DNA: TGCGCCAGCAGACGAACAGGGGCTCAAAGTTCACCCCTCCACTTT.

The rearrangement joins TRBV6-1 to TRBJ1-6; no firm D call. This CDR3 is built from 13 residues. Germline-derived CDR1 and CDR2 are MNHNS and SASEGT. V was trimmed by 5 bases and J by 2 bases, leaving 4 bases between them. DNA of the CDR3: TGTGCCAGCAGTCGAACCTATAATTCACCCCTCCACTTT. Its protein product is CASSRTYNSPLHF.

This sequence joins TRBV20-1 and TRBJ2-5; D is possibly TRBD1 or TRBD2 (5 bases each). Germline lookup yields CDR1 DFQATT and CDR2 SNEGSKA (reference sequence). V shed 4 bases and J shed 2 bases, with 8 bases lying between them. This CDR3 spans 12 amino acids. The CDR3 region is CSAMRGQETQYF. CDR3 coding DNA: TGCAGTGCTATGAGGGGACAAGAGACCCAGTACTTC.

The chain's CDR3 is CASSRTGGDGDGYTF. In DNA, the CDR3 is TGTGCCAGCAGCCGCACAGGGGGCGATGGGGATGGCTACACCTTC. The J gene is TRBJ1-2, the V gene TRBV3-1; 9 bases match TRBD1. The trim removed 4 bases at V and 6 bases at J, leaving 9 bases unmatched. Germline CDR1 and CDR2: LGHDT and YNNKEL (reference sequence). The CDR3 is 15 amino acids.

Many counts were recorded for this clonotype. The chain links TRBV12-3 or TRBV12-4 to TRBJ1-5; 7 positions agree with TRBD1. After removal of 5 bases from V and 1 base from J, the junction contained 20 bases not matched to a gene. This CDR3 spans 20 amino acids. Here the CDR3 reads CASSLSRQGSLSPSNQPQHF. The CDR3 region has the DNA TGTGCCAGCAGTCTAAGTAGACAGGGTAGCTTATCCCCCAGCAATCAGCCCCAGCATTTT.

This clonotype appeared a few times. V and J are TRBV10-3 and TRBJ2-7; 8 bases are shared with TRBD2. Germline V gives CDR1 ENHRY, CDR2 SYGVKD. The CDR3 consists of 16 residues. After removal of 1 base from V and 2 bases from J, the junction contained 7 bases not matched to a gene. This CDR3 reads CAISEFDGGAPYEQYF. DNA of the CDR3: TGTGCCATCAGTGAGTTCGACGGGGGGGCCCCCTACGAGCAGTACTTC.

The chain carries TRBV7-2 and TRBJ1-1, with a tentative D call TRBD1 (5 bases). The CDR3 sequence is 13 residues long. Germline V gives CDR1 SGHTA, CDR2 FQGNSA. The V end lost 5 bases, the J end lost 7 bases, and 14 bases lay between the germline ends. This CDR3 reads CASSLNRDSEAFF. In DNA, the CDR3 is TGTGCCAGCAGCCTAAACCGCGACAGTGAAGCTTTCTTT.

The rearrangement joins TRBV7-2 to TRBJ1-5; D unresolved. There are 15 residues in the CDR3. CDR1 is SGHTA and CDR2 is FQGNSA in the germline V gene. The V and J ends lost 4 bases and 0 bases respectively, with 10 bases between them. In nucleotides, the CDR3 is TGTGCCAGCAGCTCCGGACCATATAGCAATCAGCCCCAGCATTTT. Its protein product is CASSSGPYSNQPQHF. Full variable domain (missing parts from reference TRBV7-2 and TRBJ1-5): GAGVSQSPSNKVTEKGKDVELRCDPISGHTALYWYRQSLGQGLEFLIYFQGNSAPDKSGLPSDRFSAERTGGSVSTLTIQRTQQEDSAVYLCASSSGPYSNQPQHFGDGTRLSIL.

This clonotype appeared many times. This CDR3 is CATSHREGYNEQFF. CDR3 nucleotides: TGTGCCACCTCTCATCGGGAGGGTTACAATGAGCAGTTCTTC. The rearrangement joins TRBV10-3 to TRBJ2-1; 8 bases match TRBD2. The germline CDR1 and CDR2 sequences are ENHRY and SYGVKD. The length of the CDR3 is 14 residues. V shed 10 bases, J shed 4 bases, and the junction held 9 bases outside the gene matches.

CDR3 amino acids: CASSSFSVDRGTETQYF. The CDR3 coding sequence is TGTGCCAGCAGTTCTTTCTCCGTCGACAGGGGAACAGAGACCCAGTACTTC. V is TRBV27 and J is TRBJ2-5; 8 positions agree with TRBD1. The CDR3 covers 17 residues. The V segment lost 4 bases and the J segment 4 bases; nucleotides outside the gene matches: 14. Germline-derived CDR1 and CDR2 are MNHEY and SMNVEV (reference sequence).

Ten or more counts support this clonotype. J is TRBJ2-6 and V is TRBV30; a possible D gene is TRBD2 (5 bases). The CDR3 consists of 19 residues. CDR1 is GTSNPN and CDR2 is SVGIG in the germline V gene (reference sequence). V lost 3 bases, J lost 1 base, and 22 bases lay in between. Here the CDR3 reads CAWREEGVVRLSGANVLTF. The CDR3 bases are TGTGCCTGGAGGGAAGAGGGAGTTGTTAGACTTTCTGGGGCCAACGTCCTGACTTTC.